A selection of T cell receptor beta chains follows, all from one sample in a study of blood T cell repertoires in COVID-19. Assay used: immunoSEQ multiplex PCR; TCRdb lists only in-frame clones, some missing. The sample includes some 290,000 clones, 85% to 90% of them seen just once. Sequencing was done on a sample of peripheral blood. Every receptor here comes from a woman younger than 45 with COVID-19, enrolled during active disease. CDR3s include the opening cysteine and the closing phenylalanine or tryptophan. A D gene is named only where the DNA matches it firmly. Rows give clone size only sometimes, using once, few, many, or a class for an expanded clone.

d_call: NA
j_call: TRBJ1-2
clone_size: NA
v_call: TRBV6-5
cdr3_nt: TGTGCCAGCAGTAATACCGGGGCGGGAGGCTATGGCTACACCTTC
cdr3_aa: CASSNTGAGGYGYTF

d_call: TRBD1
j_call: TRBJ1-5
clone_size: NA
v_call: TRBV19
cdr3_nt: TGTGCCAGTAGTCCCCTCCGGGACAGTAATCAGCCCCAGCATTTT
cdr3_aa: CASSPLRDSNQPQHF

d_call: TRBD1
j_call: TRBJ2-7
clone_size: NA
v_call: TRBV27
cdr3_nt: TGTGCCAGCAAACCAGGACAGGCTTCCTACGAGCAGTACTTC
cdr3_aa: CASKPGQASYEQYF

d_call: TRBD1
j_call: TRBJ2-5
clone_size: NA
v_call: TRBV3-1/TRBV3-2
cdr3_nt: TGTGCCAGCAGCCAAGAGCACCGGGACAGGGAAAGTACCCAGTACTTC
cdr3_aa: CASSQEHRDRESTQYF

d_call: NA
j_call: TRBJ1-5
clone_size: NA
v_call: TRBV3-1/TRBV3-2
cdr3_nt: TGTGCCAGCAGCCAAGACGCGGGGTCGGGACAGCCCCAGCATTTT
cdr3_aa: CASSQDAGSGQPQHF

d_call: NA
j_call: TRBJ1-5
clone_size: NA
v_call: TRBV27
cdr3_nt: TGTGCCAGCAGTTTCCCGAATCAGCCCCAGCATTTT
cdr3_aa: CASSFPNQPQHF

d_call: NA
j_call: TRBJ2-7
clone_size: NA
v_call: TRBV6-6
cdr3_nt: TGTGCCAGCAGTTACTTACAATTATCCTCCTACGAGCAGTACTTC
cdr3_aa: CASSYLQLSSYEQYF

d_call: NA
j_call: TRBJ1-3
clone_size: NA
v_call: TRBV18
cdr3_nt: TGTGCCAGCTCACCAAGTTGGCAAACCTCTGGAAACACCATATATTTT
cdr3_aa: CASSPSWQTSGNTIYF

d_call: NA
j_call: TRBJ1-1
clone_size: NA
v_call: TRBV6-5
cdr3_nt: TGTGCCAGCAGACTACACCGGATAAACACTGAAGCTTTCTTT
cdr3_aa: CASRLHRINTEAFF

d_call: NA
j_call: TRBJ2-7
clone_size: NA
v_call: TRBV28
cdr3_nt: TGTGCCATTGCTTTTTATCCCCGAGAGTCTGAGCAGTACTTC
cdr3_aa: CAIAFYPRESEQYF

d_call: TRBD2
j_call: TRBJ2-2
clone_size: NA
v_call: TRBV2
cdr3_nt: TGTGCCGGATCTTTGGCGGGAGTAGGCACCGGGGAGCTGTTTTTT
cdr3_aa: CAGSLAGVGTGELFF

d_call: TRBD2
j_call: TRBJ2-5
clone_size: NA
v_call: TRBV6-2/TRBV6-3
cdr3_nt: TGTGCCAGCAGCCGGGGGGGAGAGACCCAGTACTTC
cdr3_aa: CASSRGGETQYF

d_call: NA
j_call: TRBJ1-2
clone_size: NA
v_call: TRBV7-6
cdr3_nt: TGTGCCAGCAGCTTATCCCCAGGGTACTATGGCTACACCTTC
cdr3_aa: CASSLSPGYYGYTF

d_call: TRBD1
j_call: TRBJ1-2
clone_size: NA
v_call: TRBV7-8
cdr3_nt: TGTGCCAGCAGCCCGGACAGGTCGGCAAAGGGCTACACCTTC
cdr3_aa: CASSPDRSAKGYTF

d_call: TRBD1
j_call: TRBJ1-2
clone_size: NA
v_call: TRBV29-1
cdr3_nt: TGCAGCGTGGGGTATGGCCAGGGGGAGGGCTACACCTTC
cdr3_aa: CSVGYGQGEGYTF

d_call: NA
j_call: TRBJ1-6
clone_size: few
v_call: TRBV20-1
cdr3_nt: TGCAGTGCTAGATCTGAGTCTCACCACTTT
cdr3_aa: CSARSESHHF

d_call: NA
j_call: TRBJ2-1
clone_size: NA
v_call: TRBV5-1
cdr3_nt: TGCGCCAGCAGCAAAACCTCCCAAGGGGGAGAAGGGAAGGGTGAGCAGTTCTTC
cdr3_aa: CASSKTSQGGEGKGEQFF

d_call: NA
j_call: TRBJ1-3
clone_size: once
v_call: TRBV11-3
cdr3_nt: TGTGCCAGCAGCTTGACAGCTGGAAACACCATATATTTT
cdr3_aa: CASSLTAGNTIYF

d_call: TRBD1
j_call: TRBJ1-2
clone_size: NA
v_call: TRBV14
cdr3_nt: TGTGCCAGCAGCCAATGGGACAGGGGGCTGGTTGGCTATGGCTACACCTTC
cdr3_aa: CASSQWDRGLVGYGYTF

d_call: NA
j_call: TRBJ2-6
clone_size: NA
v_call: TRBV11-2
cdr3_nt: TGTGCCAGCAGCTTACTTCCTGGGGCCAACGTCCTGACTTTC
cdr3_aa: CASSLLPGANVLTF

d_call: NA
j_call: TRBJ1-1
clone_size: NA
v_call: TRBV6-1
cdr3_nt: TGTGCCAGCAGTGAAGCAGGAGGATTGTCGACTTTCTTT
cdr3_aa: CASSEAGGLSTFF

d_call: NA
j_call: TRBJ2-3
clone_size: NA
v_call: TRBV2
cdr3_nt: TGTGCCAGCCGGACAACTAGCACAGATACGCAGTATTTT
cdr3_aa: CASRTTSTDTQYF

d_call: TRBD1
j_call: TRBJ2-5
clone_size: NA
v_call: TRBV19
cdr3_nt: TGTGCCAGTAGTTTCCGGACAGGGAATAATGTAGAGACCCAGTACTTC
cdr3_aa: CASSFRTGNNVETQYF

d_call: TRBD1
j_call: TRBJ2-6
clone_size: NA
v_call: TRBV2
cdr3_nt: TGTGCCAGCAGGGACAGGGGGCGGGGTGGGGCCAACGTCCTGACTTTC
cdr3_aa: CASRDRGRGGANVLTF

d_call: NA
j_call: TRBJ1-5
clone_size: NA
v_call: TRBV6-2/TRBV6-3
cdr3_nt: TGTGCCAGCAGTTACGACAGAAAAAATCAGCCCCAGCATTTT
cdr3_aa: CASSYDRKNQPQHF

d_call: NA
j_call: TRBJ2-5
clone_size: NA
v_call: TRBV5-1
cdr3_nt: TGCGCCAGCAGCTTTGGTCAGGTCCAAGAGACCCAGTACTTC
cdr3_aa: CASSFGQVQETQYF

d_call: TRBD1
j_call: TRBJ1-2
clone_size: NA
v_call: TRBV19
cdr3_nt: TGTGCCACCTCACTGGACAGGGGGCTAGGAAACTATGGCTACACCTTC
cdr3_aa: CATSLDRGLGNYGYTF

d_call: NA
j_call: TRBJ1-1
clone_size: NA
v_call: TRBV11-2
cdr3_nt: TGTGCCAGCAGCTTAGTGGCAGGGGTTACTGAAGCTTTCTTT
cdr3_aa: CASSLVAGVTEAFF

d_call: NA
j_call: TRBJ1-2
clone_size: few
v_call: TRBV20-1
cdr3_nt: TGCAGTGCTGAACAGGGACCCTTC
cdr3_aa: CSAEQGPF

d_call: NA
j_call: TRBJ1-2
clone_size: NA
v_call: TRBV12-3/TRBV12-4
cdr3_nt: TGTGCCAGCAGTTTAGTCCAGGGCGGCGGCTACACCTTC
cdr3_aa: CASSLVQGGGYTF

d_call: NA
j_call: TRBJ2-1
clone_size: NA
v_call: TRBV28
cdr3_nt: TGTGCCAGCAAAAGGAGGAGCTCCTACAATGAGCAGTTCTTC
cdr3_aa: CASKRRSSYNEQFF

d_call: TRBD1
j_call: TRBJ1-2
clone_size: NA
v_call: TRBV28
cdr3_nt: TGTGCCAGCAGTTTTGGGACTTCCTCTCCGGGACAGGGGCGGTTCTATGGCTACACCTTC
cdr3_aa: CASSFGTSSPGQGRFYGYTF

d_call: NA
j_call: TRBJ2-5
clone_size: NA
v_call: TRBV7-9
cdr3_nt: TGTGCCAGCAGCTTGGAAGGGGTTGGGCAAGAGACCCAGTACTTC
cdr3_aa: CASSLEGVGQETQYF

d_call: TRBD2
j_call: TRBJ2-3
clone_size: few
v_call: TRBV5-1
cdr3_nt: TGCGCCAGCAGCCGGGGGGGTTCAGGTGGAGATACGCAGTATTTT
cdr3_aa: CASSRGGSGGDTQYF

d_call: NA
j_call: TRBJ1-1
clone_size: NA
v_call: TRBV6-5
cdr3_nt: TGTGCCAGCAGACAGGGTGGGACTGAAGCTTTCTTT
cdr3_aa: CASRQGGTEAFF

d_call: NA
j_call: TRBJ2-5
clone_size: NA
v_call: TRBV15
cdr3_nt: TGTGCCACCAGCGGCGGGAATCACCAAGAGACCCAGTACTTC
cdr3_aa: CATSGGNHQETQYF

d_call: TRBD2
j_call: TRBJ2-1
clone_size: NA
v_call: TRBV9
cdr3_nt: TGTGCCAGCAGCGCGGGACTAGTCAATGAGCAGTTCTTC
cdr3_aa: CASSAGLVNEQFF

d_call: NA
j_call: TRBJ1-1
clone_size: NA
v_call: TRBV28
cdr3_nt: TGTGCCAGCAGTTTAAGAGGACTGGGCACTGAAGCTTTCTTT
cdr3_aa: CASSLRGLGTEAFF

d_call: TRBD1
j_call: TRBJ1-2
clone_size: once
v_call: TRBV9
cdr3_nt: TGTGCCAGCAGCGTAGACAGGGGAGATGGCTACACCTTC
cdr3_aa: CASSVDRGDGYTF

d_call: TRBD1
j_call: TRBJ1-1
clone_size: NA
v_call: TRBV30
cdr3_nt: TGTGCCTGGAGTGCGACAGGGGGGGACACTGAAGCTTTCTTT
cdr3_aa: CAWSATGGDTEAFF

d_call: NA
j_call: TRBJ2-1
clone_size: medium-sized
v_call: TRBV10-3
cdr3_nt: TGTGCCATCAGTGTTCGTAGCGCCTACAATGAGCAGTTCTTC
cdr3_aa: CAISVRSAYNEQFF

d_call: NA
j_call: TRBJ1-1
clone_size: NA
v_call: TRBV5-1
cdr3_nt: TGCGCCAGCAGCCCGGGACAAGAGAACACTGAAGCTTTCTTT
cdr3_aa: CASSPGQENTEAFF

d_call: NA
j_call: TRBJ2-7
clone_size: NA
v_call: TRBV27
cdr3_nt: TGTGCCAGCAGTTTATCTATTCGCGCAGGCCCGGTAGTGGACGAGCAGTACTTC
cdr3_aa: CASSLSIRAGPVVDEQYF

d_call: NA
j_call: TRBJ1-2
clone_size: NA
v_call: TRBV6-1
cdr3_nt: TGTGCCAGCAGTGAAGCGTCGGGGTCCTCTGGCTACACCTTC
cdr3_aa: CASSEASGSSGYTF

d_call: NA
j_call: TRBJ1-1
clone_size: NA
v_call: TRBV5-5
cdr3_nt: TGTGCCAGCAGCTTGGCGCGGAGCAACACTGAAGCTTTCTTT
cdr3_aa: CASSLARSNTEAFF

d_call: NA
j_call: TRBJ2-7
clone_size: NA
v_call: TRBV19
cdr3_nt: TGTGCCAGTAAAGCTGGAGACTACGAGCAGTACTTC
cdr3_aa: CASKAGDYEQYF

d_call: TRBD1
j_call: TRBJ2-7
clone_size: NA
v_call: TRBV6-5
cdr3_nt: TGTGCCAGCAGTTACCAAGGGACAGGATTCGACGAGCAGTACTTC
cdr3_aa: CASSYQGTGFDEQYF

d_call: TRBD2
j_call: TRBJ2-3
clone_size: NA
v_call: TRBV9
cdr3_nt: TGTGCCAGCAGCGTACGGGGACTAACTACAGATACGCAGTATTTT
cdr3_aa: CASSVRGLTTDTQYF

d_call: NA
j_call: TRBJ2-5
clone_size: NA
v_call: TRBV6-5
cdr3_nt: TGTGCCCGCAGCTGTAACAGAGTCCAAGAGACCCAGTACTTC
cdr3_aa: CARSCNRVQETQYF

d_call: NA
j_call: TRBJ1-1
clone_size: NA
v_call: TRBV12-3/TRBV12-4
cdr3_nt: TGTGCCAGCAAACAAGGGAGCACTGAAGCTTTCTTT
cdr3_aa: CASKQGSTEAFF

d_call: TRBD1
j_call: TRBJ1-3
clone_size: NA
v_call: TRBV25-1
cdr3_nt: TGTGCCAGCAGTGAATCCCCGGACAGGCAGAATATGGGAAACACCATATATTTT
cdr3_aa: CASSESPDRQNMGNTIYF

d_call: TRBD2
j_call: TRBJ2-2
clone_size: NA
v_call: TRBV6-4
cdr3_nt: TGTGCCAGCAGTGCCCAACTAGCGGCCCCCGGGGAGCTGTTTTTT
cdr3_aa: CASSAQLAAPGELFF

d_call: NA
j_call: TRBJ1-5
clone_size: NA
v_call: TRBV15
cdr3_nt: TGTGCCACCAGCAGGGGACAAGGCAATCAGCCCCAGCATTTT
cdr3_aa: CATSRGQGNQPQHF

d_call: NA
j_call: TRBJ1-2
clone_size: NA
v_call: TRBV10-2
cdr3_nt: TGCGCCAGCAGTGAGTCACAGGGTGGCTATGGCTACACCTTC
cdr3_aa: CASSESQGGYGYTF

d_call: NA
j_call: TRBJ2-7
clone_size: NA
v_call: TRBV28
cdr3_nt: TGTGCCAGCAGTTTCCAGGGCCCCTACGAGCAGTACTTC
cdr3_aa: CASSFQGPYEQYF